This TCR beta chain was identified in a study of blood T cell repertoires in COVID-19 (dated by TCRdb to 2018 to 2021). Regarding the complete study: Samples covering the acute and convalescent phases of COVID-19 were provided by collaborators in the United States, Italy and Spain. Subjects who had been exposed to COVID-19, were actively infected with it, or had recovered from it provided the deeply sampled blood TCRbeta repertoires that made up the dataset. HLA class I and class II types, where available, came from metadata supplied by the sample provider rather than from assay-based typing. The repertoires were released in a freely available public database meant as a resource for research on the immune response to SARS-CoV-2. The samples were drawn from the first 160 participants of the ongoing ImmuneRACE study and from 1,254 subjects provided by 6 global collaborators. The sample metadata nearly always contained a de-identified subject ID, COVID-19 status, age in years and sex. The material from the prospective study consisted of cDNA or gDNA derived from T cells, B-cell-depleted T cells, or PBMCs. Summary of the overall study and its limitations: The quantity of clinical and demographic metadata differed by source and by participant and was supplied without curation.

The immunoSEQ Assay, a bias-controlled multiplex PCR, was used to amplify TCRbeta CDR3 regions from genomic DNA. The authors' pipeline ran thus. Nucleated cell counts per sample were estimated from amplification of reference gene primers within the assay. To quantify the absolute abundance of each unique TCRbeta CDR3 rearrangement, sequence reads were collapsed and filtered. Productive Simpson clonality was computed per sample as the square root of Simpson's diversity index over productive rearrangements. TCRdb took this table from immuneACCESS and kept in-frame rearrangements with V and J called. Such tables lack part of the clones; where checked against another copy, unresolved V genes explain under half of the gap, and the rest is unexplained. V and J calls and clone size follow that table, whereas D and trimming were derived from the DNA. The sample table contains about 200,000 clones; only one count was recorded for roughly four fifths of them. In total, the top ten clones hold roughly 7% of the sample.

Participants in the prospective study were enrolled through a virtual design, were aged about 18 to 90 years, and lived in 20 to 30 United States geographic areas. In the prospective study, cohorts were assigned on the basis of participant-reported clinical history obtained from a screening survey and a study questionnaire. ImmuneRACE Cohort 3 recovered participants were defined by two consecutive negative NP/OP PCR tests, healthcare professional clearance, or symptom resolution. Mobile phlebotomists in the prospective study collected whole blood, serum and a nasopharyngeal or oropharyngeal swab from every participant. Over a roughly two-month period, participants in the prospective study had the option of providing additional blood draws and questionnaires. Before DNA extraction, blood samples from the prospective study were shipped at room temperature or frozen. Regarding this clone: The antigen it recognizes is unknown. No clone much larger than this one lies a single base away; base qualities are absent.

Including the terminal cysteine and phenylalanine, the CDR3 comprises 13 residues. The read is trimmed to its CDR3 DNA, 39 bases read in frame from base 1. Based on the germline V gene, the CDR1 and CDR2 sequences are LGHNA and YSLEER. At the junction V is shortened by 0 bases and J by 3 bases, with 5 bases in between. This chain joins TRBV4-3 to TRBJ1-1; no D segment can be confidently identified. The TCR was taken from a man aged 35 to 55 who had recovered from COVID-19. Sequenced: PBMCs or T cells enriched from blood (not recorded which). The nucleotide sequence is given as TGCGCCAGCAGCCAAGAGCGGGACACTGAAGCTTTCTTT. This sequence encodes CASSQERDTEAFF.